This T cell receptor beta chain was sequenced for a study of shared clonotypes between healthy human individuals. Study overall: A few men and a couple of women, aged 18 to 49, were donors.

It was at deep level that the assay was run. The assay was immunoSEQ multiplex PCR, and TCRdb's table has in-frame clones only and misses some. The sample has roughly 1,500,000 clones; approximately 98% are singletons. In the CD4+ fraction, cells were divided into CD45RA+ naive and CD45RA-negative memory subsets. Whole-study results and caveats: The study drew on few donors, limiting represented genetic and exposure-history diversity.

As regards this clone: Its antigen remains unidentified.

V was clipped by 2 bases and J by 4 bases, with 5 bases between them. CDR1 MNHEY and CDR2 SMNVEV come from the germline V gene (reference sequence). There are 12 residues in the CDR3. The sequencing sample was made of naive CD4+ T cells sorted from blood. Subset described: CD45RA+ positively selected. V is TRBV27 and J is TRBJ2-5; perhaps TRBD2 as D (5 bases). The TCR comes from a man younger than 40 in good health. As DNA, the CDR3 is TGTGCCAGCAGTTTAGAGGGAGAGACCCAGTACTTC. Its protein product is CASSLEGETQYF.